A selection of T cell receptor beta chains follows, all from one sample in a study of T cell responses to AZD1222 COVID-19 vaccine. The protocol was immunoSEQ multiplex PCR, while the TCRdb copy is restricted to in-frame clones and leaves out a portion. The sample lists under 150,000 clones; approximately 93% were seen once. The specimen was peripheral blood, collected on day 0 of AZD1222 vaccination. The receptors were gathered from an adult in good health. The CDR3 runs from the conserved cysteine through the conserved F or W. The order of the fields is clone size, D gene, J gene, V gene, CDR3 DNA, CDR3 protein. The D gene is left open where the match is weak. Clone size is not always given. Where it is, it says once, few, many or a class for expanded clones.

clone size: -
D gene: TRBD1
J gene: TRBJ2-2
V gene: TRBV27
CDR3 DNA: TGTGCCAGCTCAGGACAGGTCTCGGGCGGGGAGCTGTTTTTT
CDR3 protein: CASSGQVSGGELFF

clone size: -
D gene: -
J gene: TRBJ1-1
V gene: TRBV6-5
CDR3 DNA: TGTGCCAGCAGTTACTCGCGGATGAACACTGAAGCTTTCTTT
CDR3 protein: CASSYSRMNTEAFF

clone size: -
D gene: -
J gene: TRBJ1-2
V gene: TRBV28
CDR3 DNA: TGTGCCAGCAGTTTAAATGGGGGGATCTATGGCTACACCTTC
CDR3 protein: CASSLNGGIYGYTF

clone size: -
D gene: -
J gene: TRBJ2-1
V gene: TRBV6-2/TRBV6-3
CDR3 DNA: TGTGCCAGCAGCCCTATTGCGGGTTCCTACAATGAGCAGTTCTTC
CDR3 protein: CASSPIAGSYNEQFF

clone size: -
D gene: -
J gene: TRBJ1-2
V gene: TRBV6-5
CDR3 DNA: TGTGCCAGCATGGACCTTAATATCGGCTATGGCTACACCTTC
CDR3 protein: CASMDLNIGYGYTF

clone size: -
D gene: -
J gene: TRBJ1-3
V gene: TRBV28
CDR3 DNA: TGTGCCAGCAGTTTAGGGGGGGCGCATTCTGGAAACACCATATATTTT
CDR3 protein: CASSLGGAHSGNTIYF

clone size: -
D gene: TRBD2
J gene: TRBJ2-1
V gene: TRBV25-1
CDR3 DNA: TGTGCCAGCAGTGACTCAGTGGGAGGGTACAATGAGCAGTTCTTC
CDR3 protein: CASSDSVGGYNEQFF

clone size: -
D gene: TRBD1
J gene: TRBJ2-3
V gene: TRBV7-3
CDR3 DNA: TGTGCCAGCAGTTCTACAGGGGGCCTGTCCCTTAGCACAGATACGCAGTATTTT
CDR3 protein: CASSSTGGLSLSTDTQYF

clone size: -
D gene: -
J gene: TRBJ2-1
V gene: TRBV7-9
CDR3 DNA: TGTGCCAGCAGCTTGGTCCTCAATGAGCAGTTCTTC
CDR3 protein: CASSLVLNEQFF

clone size: once
D gene: TRBD1
J gene: TRBJ1-5
V gene: TRBV27
CDR3 DNA: TGTGCCAGCAGCCGGACAGGGAGGAGCAATCAGCCCCAGCATTTT
CDR3 protein: CASSRTGRSNQPQHF

clone size: -
D gene: TRBD1
J gene: TRBJ2-3
V gene: TRBV5-1
CDR3 DNA: TGCGCCAGCAGCCGAAACTACGACAGGGGCACAGATACGCAGTATTTT
CDR3 protein: CASSRNYDRGTDTQYF

clone size: -
D gene: TRBD1
J gene: TRBJ2-7
V gene: TRBV5-1
CDR3 DNA: TGCGCCAGCAGCTTCACCGCGACAGGGGGTTTTTACGAGCAGTACTTC
CDR3 protein: CASSFTATGGFYEQYF

clone size: -
D gene: TRBD1
J gene: TRBJ2-7
V gene: TRBV18
CDR3 DNA: TGTGCCAGCTCACCCGACAGGGGGCGCGAGCAGTACTTC
CDR3 protein: CASSPDRGREQYF

clone size: -
D gene: -
J gene: TRBJ2-1
V gene: TRBV24-1
CDR3 DNA: TGTGCCACCAGTGATTTGCCTCCGGGACCAAATTCCCACAATGAGCAGTTCTTC
CDR3 protein: CATSDLPPGPNSHNEQFF

clone size: -
D gene: TRBD2
J gene: TRBJ2-2
V gene: TRBV19
CDR3 DNA: TGTGCCAGTATCTGGGCTAGCGGGACCACCGGGGAGCTGTTTTTT
CDR3 protein: CASIWASGTTGELFF

clone size: -
D gene: -
J gene: TRBJ2-3
V gene: TRBV12-5
CDR3 DNA: TGTGCTAGTGGCCCGCCTGACAGACCCTATACGCAGTATTTT
CDR3 protein: CASGPPDRPYTQYF

clone size: few
D gene: -
J gene: TRBJ1-4
V gene: TRBV11-2
CDR3 DNA: TGTGCCAGCAGCGGACAAGACTCGCGGATAGGGGAAAAACTGTTTTTT
CDR3 protein: CASSGQDSRIGEKLFF

clone size: -
D gene: TRBD2
J gene: TRBJ2-1
V gene: TRBV7-9
CDR3 DNA: TGTGCCAGCAGCTCTACCGGGACTAGCGGGAGCACTCCCTACAATGAGCAGTTCTTC
CDR3 protein: CASSSTGTSGSTPYNEQFF

clone size: once
D gene: -
J gene: TRBJ2-5
V gene: TRBV20-1
CDR3 DNA: TGCAGTGCGTGGAGGGAGACCCAGTACTTC
CDR3 protein: CSAWRETQYF

clone size: -
D gene: TRBD1
J gene: TRBJ1-5
V gene: TRBV24-1
CDR3 DNA: TGTGCCACCAGTGATGGGACAGGGGTACGTCCCCAGCATTTT
CDR3 protein: CATSDGTGVRPQHF

clone size: -
D gene: -
J gene: TRBJ1-1
V gene: TRBV14
CDR3 DNA: TGTGCCAGCAGCCAAGATATGAACACTGAAGCTTTCTTT
CDR3 protein: CASSQDMNTEAFF

clone size: once
D gene: TRBD1
J gene: TRBJ2-5
V gene: TRBV28
CDR3 DNA: TGTGCCAGCACTAAAAGCGCCGGGACAGGGAGGGAGACCCAGTACTTC
CDR3 protein: CASTKSAGTGRETQYF

clone size: -
D gene: TRBD1
J gene: TRBJ2-7
V gene: TRBV23-1
CDR3 DNA: TGCGCCAGCAGTCAGGCTAGGACAGGGAGGAACGAGCAGTACTTC
CDR3 protein: CASSQARTGRNEQYF

clone size: -
D gene: -
J gene: TRBJ2-1
V gene: TRBV28
CDR3 DNA: TGTGCCAGCAGTTTTGATCACGTGGTTCCAATGAAGCAGTTCTTC
CDR3 protein: CASSFDHVVPMKQFF

clone size: -
D gene: TRBD2
J gene: TRBJ2-2
V gene: TRBV3-1/TRBV3-2
CDR3 DNA: TGTGCCAGCAGCCCCAGTCGAAGTAGCGGGAGATTCACCGGGGAGCTGTTTTTT
CDR3 protein: CASSPSRSSGRFTGELFF

clone size: -
D gene: TRBD1
J gene: TRBJ1-6
V gene: TRBV5-5
CDR3 DNA: TGTGCCAGCAGTCCCAGGGGGCGGGCACCCCTCCACTTT
CDR3 protein: CASSPRGRAPLHF

clone size: -
D gene: TRBD1
J gene: TRBJ1-1
V gene: TRBV7-2
CDR3 DNA: TGTGCCAGCAGCTTAAACAGGGGGTACACTGAAGCTTTCTTT
CDR3 protein: CASSLNRGYTEAFF

clone size: -
D gene: -
J gene: TRBJ2-7
V gene: TRBV28
CDR3 DNA: TGTGCCAGCAGTGGGTTAGGAGGACCGAGCTCCTACGAGCAGTACTTC
CDR3 protein: CASSGLGGPSSYEQYF

clone size: -
D gene: TRBD1
J gene: TRBJ2-1
V gene: TRBV3-1/TRBV3-2
CDR3 DNA: TGTGCCAGCAGCCTAGGGACAGGGGGGCACAATGAGCAGTTCTTC
CDR3 protein: CASSLGTGGHNEQFF

clone size: -
D gene: TRBD1
J gene: TRBJ1-2
V gene: TRBV4-2
CDR3 DNA: TGTGCCAGCAGCCAAGAAAGGATGGGGACAGGTAGTGGCTACACCTTC
CDR3 protein: CASSQERMGTGSGYTF

clone size: -
D gene: -
J gene: TRBJ1-1
V gene: TRBV2
CDR3 DNA: TGTGCCAGCAGTGTAGGGCAGGCAAAGAGGGAAGCTTTCTTT
CDR3 protein: CASSVGQAKREAFF

clone size: -
D gene: -
J gene: TRBJ2-1
V gene: TRBV28
CDR3 DNA: TGTGCCAGCCTCTACAAGGATTCCTACAATGAGCAGTTCTTC
CDR3 protein: CASLYKDSYNEQFF

clone size: -
D gene: TRBD1
J gene: TRBJ1-2
V gene: TRBV10-3
CDR3 DNA: TGTGCCATCGCCCCAGGGGGATCCAACTATGGCTACACCTTC
CDR3 protein: CAIAPGGSNYGYTF

clone size: -
D gene: TRBD1
J gene: TRBJ2-1
V gene: TRBV10-3
CDR3 DNA: TGTGCCATCAGTGAGTCATCGGACAGGTACAATGAGCAGTTCTTC
CDR3 protein: CAISESSDRYNEQFF

clone size: -
D gene: -
J gene: TRBJ1-5
V gene: TRBV21-1
CDR3 DNA: TGTGCCAGCAGCAGAGCTAGGACAGGGGCGGGAAGCAATCAGCCCCAGCATTTT
CDR3 protein: CASSRARTGAGSNQPQHF

clone size: -
D gene: TRBD1
J gene: TRBJ1-2
V gene: TRBV7-9
CDR3 DNA: TGTGCCAGCAGCTTAGTAAACAGGGGGCGAGGCTACACCTTC
CDR3 protein: CASSLVNRGRGYTF

clone size: -
D gene: -
J gene: TRBJ1-1
V gene: TRBV19
CDR3 DNA: TGTGCCAGTAGCCCTGGGAGGAACACTGAAGCTTTCTTT
CDR3 protein: CASSPGRNTEAFF

clone size: -
D gene: -
J gene: TRBJ1-2
V gene: TRBV28
CDR3 DNA: TGTGCCAGCAGACTTTATGGCTACACCTTC
CDR3 protein: CASRLYGYTF

clone size: -
D gene: TRBD1
J gene: TRBJ2-1
V gene: TRBV24-1
CDR3 DNA: TGTGCCACCAGTGATCCTGACAGGGGGTATGGAAATGAGCAGTTCTTC
CDR3 protein: CATSDPDRGYGNEQFF

clone size: -
D gene: -
J gene: TRBJ1-6
V gene: TRBV3-1/TRBV3-2
CDR3 DNA: TGTGCCAGCAGCCAGAATTGGGGGAATTCACCCCTCCACTTT
CDR3 protein: CASSQNWGNSPLHF

clone size: -
D gene: -
J gene: TRBJ1-3
V gene: TRBV6-5
CDR3 DNA: TGTGCCAGCAGTAGAGTAGGGTCTGGAAACACCATATATTTT
CDR3 protein: CASSRVGSGNTIYF